This passage covers 16 T cell receptor beta chains from one sample sequenced in a study of blood T cell repertoires in COVID-19 (dated by TCRdb to 2019 to 2021). Library preparation was by the immunoSEQ multiplex PCR assay. TCRdb mirrors the immuneACCESS table, restricted to in-frame sequences. Some clones are absent from its copies; in checked studies, under half trace to an unresolved V gene, and the reason for the others is unknown. The sample table lists about 180,000 clones, about four fifths of them with a count of one. The top ten constitute 15% to 20% of the sample. Sample: PBMCs or T cells enriched from blood (not recorded which). The receptors were gathered from a man aged 60 to 75 who had recovered from COVID-19.

The V call is TRBV5-1, the J call TRBJ2-5; D remains ambiguous. Trimming left V 1 base short and J 4 bases short, with 8 bases between. The CDR3 totals 13 residues. The V gene's germline CDR1 is SGHRS and CDR2 YFSETQ. This chain's CDR3 is CASSLFGGETQYF. CDR3 DNA sequence: TGCGCCAGCAGCTTGTTCGGCGGAGAGACCCAGTACTTC.

This rearrangement joins TRBV28 to TRBJ2-7, with D maybe TRBD2 (7 bases). The CDR3 length is 13 residues. Trimming shortened V by 6 bases and J by 3 bases, and 12 bases separated the two germline ends. CDR1 MDHEN and CDR2 SYDVKM come from the germline V gene. CDR3 DNA: TGTGCCAGCAGAGGGGGAGGGGGCTACGAGCAGTACTTC. Protein product: CASRGGGGYEQYF.

The rearrangement links TRBV30 to TRBJ1-1; D perhaps matches TRBD1 (5 bases). The CDR3 totals 12 residues. From germline, CDR1 is GTSNPN and CDR2 SVGIG (reference sequence). The V end lost 4 bases, the J end lost 5 bases, and 11 bases lay between the germline ends. CDR3 coding DNA: TGTGCCTGGATCGGGGACTGGACTGAAGCTTTCTTT. Its protein product is CAWIGDWTEAFF.

The chain combines TRBV12-3 or TRBV12-4 with TRBJ2-3; no firm D call. The CDR3 sequence is 13 residues long. Deletions cut 4 bases from V and 0 bases from J, with 5 bases between. In DNA form, the CDR3 reads TGTGCCAGCAGTTCCCCTAGCACAGATACGCAGTATTTT. Encoded protein: CASSSPSTDTQYF.

The genes are TRBV7-8 and TRBJ1-4; 10 bases are shared with TRBD1. In germline, CDR1 is SGHVS, CDR2 FQNEAQ. The CDR3 loop spans 15 amino acids. V lost 1 base, J lost 4 bases, and 0 bases stayed unmatched. CDR3 amino acids: CASSLGTGGNEKLFF. The CDR3 bases are TGTGCCAGCAGCTTAGGGACAGGGGGTAATGAAAAACTGTTTTTT.

The chain uses TRBV27 and TRBJ2-1; no definite D call. Germline V gene sequence: CDR1 MNHEY, CDR2 SMNVEV (reference sequence). CDR3 size: 14 residues. Trimming stripped 3 bases from V and 1 base from J, with 7 bases between. The CDR3 sequence: CASSFSVSYNEQFF. CDR3 DNA: TGTGCCAGCAGTTTCTCCGTATCCTACAATGAGCAGTTCTTC.

The chain uses TRBV7-2 and TRBJ2-3; 8 positions match TRBD2. This CDR3 contains 15 residues. Germline assignment: CDR1 SGHTA and CDR2 FQGNSA. Trimming at V came to 5 bases and at J to 2 bases, leaving 6 bases not matched to a gene. The CDR3 sequence: CASSVSGAYTDTQYF. The CDR3 region has the DNA TGTGCCAGCAGCGTTAGCGGGGCCTACACAGATACGCAGTATTTT.

The chain employs TRBV13 and TRBJ2-5; tentatively, D is TRBD1 (6 bases). Per the germline V gene, CDR1 is PRHDT and CDR2 is FYEKMQ (reference sequence). V was clipped by 2 bases and J by 4 bases, with 20 bases between them. CDR3 length equals 17 residues. The CDR3 DNA sequence: TGTGCCAGCAGCTTAAGCCCTCGTATTAGCAGGGGAGAGACCCAGTACTTC. It is translated as CASSLSPRISRGETQYF.

The chain uses TRBV6-2 or TRBV6-3 and TRBJ1-2; 8 bases line up with TRBD1. J was trimmed by 8 bases and V by 4 bases; bases with no gene match: 9. Germline values: CDR1 MNHEY, CDR2 SVGEGT. The CDR3 runs to 14 residues. The chain's CDR3 is CASSSPGQGVGYTF. Written as DNA, the CDR3 is TGTGCCAGCAGTTCCCCCGGACAGGGCGTCGGCTACACCTTC.

The rearrangement links TRBV6-4 to TRBJ2-2; the match to TRBD1 covers 7 bases. This CDR3 spans 14 amino acids. Trimming took 7 bases from V and 4 from J; bases not matched to a gene: 6. Germline-derived CDR1 and CDR2 are MRHNA and SNTAGT. CDR3 amino acids: CASKGQASTGELFF. The CDR3 bases are TGTGCCAGCAAAGGACAGGCATCCACCGGGGAGCTGTTTTTT.

The chain carries TRBV7-3 and TRBJ2-6; the match to TRBD1 covers 7 bases. After removal of 0 bases from V and 0 bases from J, the junction contained 5 bases not matched to a gene. Germline CDR1 and CDR2: SGHTA and FQGTGA. This CDR3 has 18 residues. CDR3: CASSLTGTAFSGANVLTF. CDR3 coding DNA: TGTGCCAGCAGCTTAACGGGGACAGCTTTCTCTGGGGCCAACGTCCTGACTTTC. The variable domain in full, with the rest retrieved from reference TRBV7-3 and TRBJ2-6, is GAGVSQTPSNKVTEKGKYVELRCDPISGHTALYWYRQSLGQGPEFLIYFQGTGAADDSGLPNDRFFAVRPEGSVSTLKIQRTERGDSAVYLCASSLTGTAFSGANVLTFGAGSRLTVL.

The table lists this clone with a few counts. The chain recombines TRBV29-1 with TRBJ2-7, with a tentative D call TRBD2 (7 bases). The V and J ends lost 4 bases and 0 bases respectively, with 10 bases between them. The CDR3 is 13 amino acids. CDR1 is SQVTM and CDR2 is ANQGSEA in the germline V gene. The CDR3 is CSVGGGPSYEQYF. DNA for the CDR3: TGCAGCGTTGGGGGGGGGCCCTCCTACGAGCAGTACTTC.

This clone occurred a few times. Other nucleotide sequences from this sample produce the same CDR3. The rearrangement links TRBV3-1 (or the pseudogene TRBV3-2) to TRBJ1-1; D possibly corresponds to TRBD1 (6 bases). Germline CDR1 and CDR2: LGHDT and YNNKEL (reference sequence). Trimming took off 4 bases at V and 3 bases at J, with 9 bases between the two ends. CDR3 length equals 13 residues. CDR3 DNA: TGTGCCAGCAGCCTACAGGGTGACACTGAAGCTTTCTTT. As protein: CASSLQGDTEAFF.

This clone was observed many times. This chain connects TRBV28 to TRBJ2-7, with D possibly being TRBD2 (5 bases). The CDR3 has 14 residues. Trimming left V 5 bases short and J 2 bases short, with 13 bases between. The germline V gene has CDR1 MDHEN and CDR2 SYDVKM. The CDR3 is CASSTVTGTYEQYF. The CDR3 coding sequence is TGTGCCAGCAGTACTGTTACGGGAACCTACGAGCAGTACTTC.

The V gene is TRBV5-5, the J gene TRBJ1-1, with D hard to call. Germline CDR1 reads SGHKS; CDR2 reads YYEKEE (reference sequence). The length of the CDR3 is 15 residues. V was cut by 6 bases and J by 0 bases, with 15 bases left in between. Here the CDR3 reads CASMTSAGVNTEAFF. The CDR3 bases are TGTGCCAGCATGACCTCGGCCGGGGTGAACACTGAAGCTTTCTTT.

The J gene is TRBJ2-1, the V gene TRBV28; a weak D match, TRBD1 (6 bases). The CDR3 extends over 15 amino acids. Germline assignment: CDR1 MDHEN and CDR2 SYDVKM. Trimming left V 3 bases short and J 2 bases short, with 11 bases between. The DNA for the CDR3 is TGTGCCAGCAGTTTGGGGGACATCACCTACAATGAGCAGTTCTTC. It yields the protein CASSLGDITYNEQFF.